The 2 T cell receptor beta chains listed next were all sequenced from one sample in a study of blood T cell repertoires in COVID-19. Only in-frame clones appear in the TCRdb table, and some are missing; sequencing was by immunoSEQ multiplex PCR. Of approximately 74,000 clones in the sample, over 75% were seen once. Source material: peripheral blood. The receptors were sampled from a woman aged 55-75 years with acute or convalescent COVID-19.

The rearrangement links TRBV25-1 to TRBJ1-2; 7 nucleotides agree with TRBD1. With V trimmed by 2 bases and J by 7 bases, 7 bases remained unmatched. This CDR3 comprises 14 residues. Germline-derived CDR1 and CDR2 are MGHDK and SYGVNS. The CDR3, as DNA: TGTGCCAGCAGTGAACGCGGGACAGTCCGTGGCTACACCTTC. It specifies CASSERGTVRGYTF.

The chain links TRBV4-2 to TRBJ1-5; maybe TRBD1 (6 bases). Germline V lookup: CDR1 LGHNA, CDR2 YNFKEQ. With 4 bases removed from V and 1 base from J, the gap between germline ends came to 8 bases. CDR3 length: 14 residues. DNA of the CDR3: TGTGCCAGCAGCCGGACAGAAAGCAATCAGCCCCAGCATTTT. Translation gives CASSRTESNQPQHF.